This TCR beta chain was identified in a study of Ad26.COV2.S vaccination and SARS-CoV-2 variants. Study details: Participant was drawn from the COV1001 Ad26.COV2.S trial arm.

Profiled with immunoSEQ multiplex PCR; TCRdb holds only in-frame clones, not every one. Among 330,000 or so clones listed, approximately 87% were seen once. As to treatment: some 20 received Ad26.COV2.S at low or high dose, single or two shots; 5 received placebo; per-sample allocation not given. It was on day 63 after the first vaccine or placebo injection that samples were taken. The receptor was derived from a person between 18 and 59 years old who received the Ad26.COV2.S COVID-19 vaccine or a placebo. The sequencing here drew on peripheral blood, taken in a trial of Ad26.COV2.S vaccine versus placebo.

CDR3 in amino acids: CASSRGEISNQPQHF. CDR3 sequence (DNA): TGTGCCAGCTCACGGGGGGAGATTAGCAATCAGCCCCAGCATTTT. The rearrangement joins TRBV18 to TRBJ1-5, with TRBD1 as a possible D gene (5 bases). The CDR3 spans 15 residues. CDR1 is KGHSH, CDR2 LQKENI, per germline. V gave up 4 bases and J gave up 0 bases, with 10 bases separating them.